This TCR beta chain is drawn from a study of tumor and adjacent non-tumor tissue in lung cancer. The overall study: Stage I to III disease affected 10 men and a handful of women aged about 30 to 76. Each sample yielded millions of productive TCRbeta reads on average. Overall study results and limits: Significantly higher TCR diversity was found in tumor than normal lung. Tumor repertoires had a smaller top 100 clone share than normal lung.

No cell sorting was done before RNA was extracted from the tissue. TCRbeta libraries were built with three rounds of nested PCR, modified from ARM-PCR. TCRdb re-called the multiplex PCR reads through MiXCR, storing one row per CDR3 protein. Of over 60,000 distinct CDR3 sequences in the sample, around 75% are singletons; the top ten hold 13%. The CDR3 consists of 15 residues. The germline gives CDR1 MNHNY, CDR2 SVGAGI (reference sequence). Concerning this clonotype: Its matching antigen is unknown. Germline and junction disagree at one end, which may indicate a read error.

The sample was lung tumor tissue. The rearrangement uses TRBV6-6 and TRBJ2-1; 9 nucleotides align to TRBD1. The clonotype comes from a woman between 50 and 59 years old with non-small cell lung cancer. CDR3: CARSYGTGRSCEQFF. Written as DNA, the CDR3 is TGTGCCAGGAGTTACGGGACAGGGCGTTCCTGTGAGCAGTTCTTC.